This paragraph reports one T cell receptor beta chain. This sample stems from a study of PD-1 blockade in classical Hodgkin lymphoma. Time point in this sample: cycle 4 day 1 (C4D1), after more than five weeks of nivolumab. Exposure to brentuximab vedotin varied, and each patient had relapsed following autologous stem cell transplantation. Repertoires were generated with immunoSEQ multiplex PCR, while TCRdb's copy carries only in-frame clones and drops some. The sample includes fewer than 100,000 clones, about 92% of them seen just once. Trimming cost V 0 bases and J 6 bases, with 18 bases left between them. CDR1 is MGHRA, CDR2 YSYEKL, per germline. The CDR3 loop spans 16 amino acids.

The chain joins TRBV4-1 to TRBJ2-7, with D maybe TRBD2 (7 bases). This TCR was sampled from a human donor with classical Hodgkin lymphoma. This specimen consisted of peripheral blood mononuclear cells (PBMCs), obtained before the fourth cycle of nivolumab. The CDR3 here is CASSQEGGPILGEQYF. As DNA, the CDR3 is TGCGCCAGCAGCCAAGAGGGGGGGCCCATCCTTGGCGAGCAGTACTTC.